This T cell receptor (beta chain) derives from a study of blood T cells in healthy people across ages. Study-level points and caveats: PBMCs that were unsorted prevented a conclusive naive versus antigen-experienced comparison. A strong correlation between TCR beta diversity and naive T cell percentage was seen.

Germline CDR1 reads SGHRS; CDR2 reads YFSETQ. The CDR3 consists of 15 residues. V gave up 4 bases and J gave up 2 bases; unmatched junction bases: 7. With a J-beta primer mix and a sample-barcoded 5' primer, a second PCR ran 7 to 11 cycles. Researchers report that a template-switch adaptor with 12 random nucleotides tagged each cDNA molecule. TCRdb fed the 5' RACE reads into MiXCR, producing one record per CDR3 protein. The table includes 700,000 to 950,000 distinct CDR3 sequences, about 62% detected once. Donation came from healthy Caucasian individuals in Russia who were aged roughly 6 to 95. Concerning this clonotype: Its target is unknown.

The sequencing input was blood. The chain couples TRBV5-1 to TRBJ2-3; TRBD2 agrees at 7 bases. This TCR derives from a young man in good health. The CDR3 protein is CASSTGTTITDTQYF. The CDR3 DNA is TGCGCCAGCAGCACCGGGACTACCATCACAGATACGCAGTATTTT.